Listed below are T cell receptor beta chains from one sample, sequenced in a study of blood T cell repertoires in COVID-19. Libraries were prepared by immunoSEQ multiplex PCR; TCRdb keeps only in-frame clonotypes and omits some of them. The table has roughly 96,000 clones, approximately 81% seen once. Input material: peripheral blood. The receptors shown here come from a man aged 60-69 years with acute or convalescent COVID-19. CDR3s include the opening cysteine and the closing phenylalanine or tryptophan. Each record gives: clone size, V gene, J gene, CDR3 length, D gene, CDR3 protein, CDR3 DNA. A D gene is named only where the DNA matches it firmly. Clone size is shown for a subset of rows, as once, few, many or a class of expanded clone.

clone_size: few
v_call: TRBV2
j_call: TRBJ2-2
cdr3_length: 14
d_call: TRBD1
cdr3_aa: CARSGTGGTGELFF
cdr3_nt: TGTGCCCGCTCCGGGACAGGGGGCACCGGGGAGCTGTTTTTT

clone_size: NA
v_call: TRBV3-1/TRBV3-2
j_call: TRBJ2-5
cdr3_length: 17
d_call: NA
cdr3_aa: CASSPTIPQGIQETQYF
cdr3_nt: TGTGCCAGCAGCCCCACTATACCACAGGGCATCCAAGAGACCCAGTACTTC

clone_size: NA
v_call: TRBV5-4
j_call: TRBJ2-3
cdr3_length: 14
d_call: NA
cdr3_aa: CASTLGGYTDTQYF
cdr3_nt: TGTGCCAGCACCCTCGGGGGATACACAGATACGCAGTATTTT

clone_size: NA
v_call: TRBV3-1/TRBV3-2
j_call: TRBJ2-7
cdr3_length: 15
d_call: TRBD1
cdr3_aa: CASSRPGTGAYEQYF
cdr3_nt: TGTGCCAGCAGCCGACCCGGGACAGGGGCCTACGAGCAGTACTTC

clone_size: NA
v_call: TRBV3-1/TRBV3-2
j_call: TRBJ2-3
cdr3_length: 20
d_call: TRBD2
cdr3_aa: CASSQATDLGLAGAGDTQYF
cdr3_nt: TGTGCCAGCAGCCAAGCAACCGACCTAGGACTAGCGGGAGCTGGAGATACGCAGTATTTT

clone_size: NA
v_call: TRBV6-5
j_call: TRBJ1-5
cdr3_length: 15
d_call: TRBD1
cdr3_aa: CASSYNRGGNQPQHF
cdr3_nt: TGTGCCAGCAGTTACAACAGGGGTGGCAATCAGCCCCAGCATTTT

clone_size: NA
v_call: TRBV9
j_call: TRBJ2-6
cdr3_length: 15
d_call: NA
cdr3_aa: CASSALYSGANVLTF
cdr3_nt: TGTGCCAGCAGCGCACTTTACTCTGGGGCCAACGTCCTGACTTTC

clone_size: NA
v_call: TRBV9
j_call: TRBJ2-1
cdr3_length: 16
d_call: TRBD1
cdr3_aa: CASSVDPGTGGHEQFF
cdr3_nt: TGTGCCAGCAGCGTAGACCCCGGGACAGGGGGCCATGAGCAGTTCTTC

clone_size: once
v_call: TRBV7-3
j_call: TRBJ2-3
cdr3_length: 15
d_call: NA
cdr3_aa: CASSLDGGDTDTQYF
cdr3_nt: TGTGCCAGCAGCTTAGACGGAGGGGACACAGATACGCAGTATTTT

clone_size: NA
v_call: TRBV3-1/TRBV3-2
j_call: TRBJ1-2
cdr3_length: 19
d_call: TRBD1
cdr3_aa: CASNMDRGTLSDRGDGYTF
cdr3_nt: TGTGCCAGCAATATGGACAGGGGGACCCTTTCGGACAGGGGGGATGGCTACACCTTC

clone_size: NA
v_call: TRBV10-3
j_call: TRBJ2-2
cdr3_length: 16
d_call: TRBD1
cdr3_aa: CAITATGTGNTGELFF
cdr3_nt: TGTGCCATCACCGCAACCGGGACAGGGAACACCGGGGAGCTGTTTTTT

clone_size: NA
v_call: TRBV6-2/TRBV6-3
j_call: TRBJ2-3
cdr3_length: 14
d_call: TRBD1
cdr3_aa: CASSPGTDSDTQYF
cdr3_nt: TGTGCCAGCAGTCCCGGGACAGATTCAGATACGCAGTATTTT

clone_size: NA
v_call: TRBV27
j_call: TRBJ2-1
cdr3_length: 19
d_call: TRBD2
cdr3_aa: CASSLWGGSGRAKGDEQFF
cdr3_nt: TGTGCCAGCAGTTTATGGGGAGGTAGCGGGAGGGCCAAGGGGGATGAGCAGTTCTTC

clone_size: NA
v_call: TRBV30
j_call: TRBJ2-2
cdr3_length: 13
d_call: TRBD1
cdr3_aa: CAWSRGHGGELFF
cdr3_nt: TGTGCCTGGAGCAGGGGGCACGGCGGGGAGCTGTTTTTT

clone_size: NA
v_call: TRBV11-3
j_call: TRBJ2-1
cdr3_length: 17
d_call: TRBD2
cdr3_aa: CASSPRRSLAGSNEQFF
cdr3_nt: TGTGCCAGCAGCCCGAGGAGGTCCCTAGCGGGAAGCAATGAGCAGTTCTTC

clone_size: NA
v_call: TRBV7-9
j_call: TRBJ2-4
cdr3_length: 17
d_call: TRBD2
cdr3_aa: CASSSQNKLAGGGIQYF
cdr3_nt: TGTGCCAGCAGCTCCCAAAACAAACTAGCGGGAGGAGGCATTCAGTACTTC

clone_size: NA
v_call: TRBV15
j_call: TRBJ2-3
cdr3_length: 14
d_call: NA
cdr3_aa: CATSGAGGTDTQYF
cdr3_nt: TGTGCCACCAGCGGGGCAGGAGGCACAGATACGCAGTATTTT

clone_size: few
v_call: TRBV7-9
j_call: TRBJ2-7
cdr3_length: 13
d_call: NA
cdr3_aa: CASSSPLGYEQYF
cdr3_nt: TGTGCCAGCAGCTCCCCGCTAGGCTACGAGCAGTACTTC

clone_size: NA
v_call: TRBV5-1
j_call: TRBJ1-1
cdr3_length: 16
d_call: NA
cdr3_aa: CASNLGVSGPNTEAFF
cdr3_nt: TGCGCCAGCAATTTAGGGGTATCAGGGCCGAACACTGAAGCTTTCTTT

clone_size: once
v_call: TRBV27
j_call: TRBJ2-5
cdr3_length: 13
d_call: NA
cdr3_aa: CASSWTRRETQYF
cdr3_nt: TGTGCCAGCAGTTGGACACGGCGGGAGACCCAGTACTTC

clone_size: NA
v_call: TRBV12-5
j_call: TRBJ1-1
cdr3_length: 13
d_call: NA
cdr3_aa: CASGLPSNTEAFF
cdr3_nt: TGTGCTAGTGGTTTGCCCTCGAACACTGAAGCTTTCTTT

clone_size: NA
v_call: TRBV27
j_call: TRBJ2-1
cdr3_length: 14
d_call: TRBD2
cdr3_aa: CASTPSGETNEQFF
cdr3_nt: TGTGCCAGCACCCCTAGCGGTGAGACCAATGAGCAGTTCTTC

clone_size: NA
v_call: TRBV29-1
j_call: TRBJ1-4
cdr3_length: 13
d_call: NA
cdr3_aa: CSVDGGADEKLFF
cdr3_nt: TGCAGCGTTGATGGGGGGGCTGATGAAAAACTGTTTTTT

clone_size: NA
v_call: TRBV11-2
j_call: TRBJ1-5
cdr3_length: 14
d_call: NA
cdr3_aa: CASSLAPSSQPQHF
cdr3_nt: TGTGCCAGCAGCTTAGCCCCCTCCAGTCAGCCCCAGCATTTT

clone_size: NA
v_call: TRBV10-2
j_call: TRBJ2-7
cdr3_length: 16
d_call: NA
cdr3_aa: CASSESGAKDRYEQYF
cdr3_nt: TGCGCCAGCAGTGAGAGTGGGGCGAAGGATCGGTACGAGCAGTACTTC

clone_size: NA
v_call: TRBV4-3
j_call: TRBJ2-1
cdr3_length: 14
d_call: NA
cdr3_aa: CASSQDLGNNRQFF
cdr3_nt: TGCGCCAGCAGCCAAGACCTAGGCAATAACCGGCAGTTCTTC

clone_size: once
v_call: TRBV5-1
j_call: TRBJ1-1
cdr3_length: 13
d_call: NA
cdr3_aa: CASSGVQGTEAFF
cdr3_nt: TGCGCCAGCAGCGGCGTACAGGGTACTGAAGCTTTCTTT

clone_size: NA
v_call: TRBV27
j_call: TRBJ1-1
cdr3_length: 14
d_call: NA
cdr3_aa: CASSQQNSYTEAFF
cdr3_nt: TGTGCCAGCAGTCAACAGAACAGTTACACTGAAGCTTTCTTT

clone_size: NA
v_call: TRBV27
j_call: TRBJ2-1
cdr3_length: 15
d_call: TRBD2
cdr3_aa: CASSFRAGVINEQFF
cdr3_nt: TGTGCCAGCAGTTTCCGGGCGGGGGTGATCAATGAGCAGTTCTTC

clone_size: NA
v_call: TRBV5-1
j_call: TRBJ2-2
cdr3_length: 14
d_call: NA
cdr3_aa: CASSFHTDTGELFF
cdr3_nt: TGCGCCAGCAGCTTTCACACAGACACCGGGGAGCTGTTTTTT

clone_size: NA
v_call: TRBV6-5
j_call: TRBJ1-1
cdr3_length: 15
d_call: TRBD1
cdr3_aa: CASSYRGTGGTEAFF
cdr3_nt: TGTGCCAGCAGTTACCGCGGGACAGGAGGAACTGAAGCTTTCTTT

clone_size: NA
v_call: TRBV7-9
j_call: TRBJ1-2
cdr3_length: 12
d_call: NA
cdr3_aa: CAIERSNYGYTF
cdr3_nt: TGTGCCATTGAACGCAGTAACTATGGCTACACCTTC

clone_size: NA
v_call: TRBV30
j_call: TRBJ1-4
cdr3_length: 16
d_call: TRBD1
cdr3_aa: CAWSVQGGGPNEKLFF
cdr3_nt: TGTGCCTGGAGTGTACAGGGGGGAGGGCCTAATGAAAAACTGTTTTTT

clone_size: NA
v_call: TRBV19
j_call: TRBJ1-4
cdr3_length: 14
d_call: NA
cdr3_aa: CASSQNANEAFVFF
cdr3_nt: TGTGCCAGTAGCCAAAACGCGAATGAGGCATTTGTGTTTTTT

clone_size: NA
v_call: TRBV7-9
j_call: TRBJ2-5
cdr3_length: 13
d_call: NA
cdr3_aa: CASSRTEQETQYF
cdr3_nt: TGTGCCAGCAGCCGGACAGAACAAGAGACCCAGTACTTC

clone_size: NA
v_call: TRBV27
j_call: TRBJ1-2
cdr3_length: 12
d_call: NA
cdr3_aa: CASSSTGIGYTF
cdr3_nt: TGTGCCAGCAGTTCCACAGGGATCGGCTACACCTTC